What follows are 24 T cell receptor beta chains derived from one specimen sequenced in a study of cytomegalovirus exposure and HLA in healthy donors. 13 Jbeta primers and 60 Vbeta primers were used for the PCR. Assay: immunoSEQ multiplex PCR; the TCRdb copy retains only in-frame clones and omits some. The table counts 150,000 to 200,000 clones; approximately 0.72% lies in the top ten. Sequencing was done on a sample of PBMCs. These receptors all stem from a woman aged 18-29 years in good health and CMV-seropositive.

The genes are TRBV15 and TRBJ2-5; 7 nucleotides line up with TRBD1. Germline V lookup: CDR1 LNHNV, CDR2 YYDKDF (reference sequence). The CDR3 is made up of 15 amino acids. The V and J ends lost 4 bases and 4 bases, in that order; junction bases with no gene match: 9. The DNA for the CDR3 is TGTGCCACCAGCAAACCCACAGGGGAAGGAGAGACCCAGTACTTC. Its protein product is CATSKPTGEGETQYF.

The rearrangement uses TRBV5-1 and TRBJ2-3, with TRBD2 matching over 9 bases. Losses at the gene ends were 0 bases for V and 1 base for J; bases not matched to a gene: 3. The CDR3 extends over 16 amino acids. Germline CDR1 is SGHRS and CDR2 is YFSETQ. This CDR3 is CASSLGTSARTDTQYF. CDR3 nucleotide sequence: TGCGCCAGCAGCTTGGGGACTAGCGCCCGCACAGATACGCAGTATTTT.

The CDR3: CAWSETHGPQHF. CDR3 nucleotide sequence: TGTGCCTGGAGCGAAACCCACGGGCCCCAGCATTTT. J is TRBJ1-5 and V is TRBV30; D remains ambiguous. Germline loops: CDR1 GTSNPN, CDR2 SVGIG (reference sequence). V was cut by 3 bases and J by 9 bases, with 12 bases left in between. This CDR3 region has 12 residues.

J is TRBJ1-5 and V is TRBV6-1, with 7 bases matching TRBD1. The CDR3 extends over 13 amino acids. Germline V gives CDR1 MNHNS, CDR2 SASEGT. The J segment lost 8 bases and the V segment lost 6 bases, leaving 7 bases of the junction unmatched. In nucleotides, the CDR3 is TGTGCCAGCAGACGTAACAGGGGTGAGCCCCAGCATTTT. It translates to CASRRNRGEPQHF.

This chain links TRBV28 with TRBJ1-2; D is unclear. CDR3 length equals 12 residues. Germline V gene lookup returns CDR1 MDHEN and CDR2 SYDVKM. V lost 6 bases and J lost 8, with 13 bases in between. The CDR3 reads CASSSGGYGYTF. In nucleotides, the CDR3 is TGTGCCAGCAGCAGTGGAGGTTACGGCTACACCTTC.

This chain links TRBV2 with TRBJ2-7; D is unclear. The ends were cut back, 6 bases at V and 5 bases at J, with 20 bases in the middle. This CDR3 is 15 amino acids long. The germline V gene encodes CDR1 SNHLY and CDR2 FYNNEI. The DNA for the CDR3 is TGTGCCAGCAGGCTCCCGGGTGGGTCTTCGAACGAGCAGTACTTC. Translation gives CASRLPGGSSNEQYF.

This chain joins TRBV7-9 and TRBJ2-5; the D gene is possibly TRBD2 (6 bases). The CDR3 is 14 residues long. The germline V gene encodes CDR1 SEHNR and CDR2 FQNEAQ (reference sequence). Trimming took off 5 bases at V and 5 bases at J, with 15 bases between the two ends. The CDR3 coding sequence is TGTGCCAGCAGCCCTCTGACTAGTAGGGAGACCCAGTACTTC. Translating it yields CASSPLTSRETQYF. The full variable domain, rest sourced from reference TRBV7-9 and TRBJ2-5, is DTGVSQNPRHKITKRGQNVTFRCDPISEHNRLYWYRQTLGQGPEFLTYFQNEAQLEKSRLLSDRFSAERPKGSFSTLEIQRTEQGDSAMYLCASSPLTSRETQYFGPGTRLLVL.

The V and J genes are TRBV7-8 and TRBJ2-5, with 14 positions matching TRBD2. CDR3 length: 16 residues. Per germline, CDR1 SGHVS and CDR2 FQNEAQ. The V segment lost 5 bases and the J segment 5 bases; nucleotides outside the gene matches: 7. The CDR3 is CASSPGLAGGWETQYF. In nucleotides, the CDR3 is TGTGCCAGCAGCCCCGGACTAGCGGGAGGCTGGGAGACCCAGTACTTC.

The CDR3 nucleotides read TGTGCCAGCAGGGAAACGACAGGGCCGAACACCGGGGAGCTGTTTTTT. It translates to CASRETTGPNTGELFF. V gene TRBV5-4 combines with J gene TRBJ2-2; 7 positions match TRBD1. The CDR3 totals 16 residues. Looked up from germline, CDR1 is SGHNT and CDR2 is YYREEE (reference sequence). V lost 5 bases to trimming and J lost 0 bases; unmatched junction nucleotides: 7. The whole variable domain, remainder taken from reference TRBV5-4 and TRBJ2-2, is ETGVTQSPTHLIKTRGQQVTLRCSSQSGHNTVSWYQQALGQGPQFIFQYYREEENGRGNFPPRFSGLQFPNYSSELNVNALELDDSALYLCASRETTGPNTGELFFGEGSRLTVL.

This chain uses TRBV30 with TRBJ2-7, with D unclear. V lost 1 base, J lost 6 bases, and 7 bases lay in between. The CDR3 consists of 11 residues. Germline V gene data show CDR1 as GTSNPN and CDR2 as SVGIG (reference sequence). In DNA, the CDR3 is TGTGCCTGGAGTGCAACTGGCGAGCAGTACTTC. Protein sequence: CAWSATGEQYF.

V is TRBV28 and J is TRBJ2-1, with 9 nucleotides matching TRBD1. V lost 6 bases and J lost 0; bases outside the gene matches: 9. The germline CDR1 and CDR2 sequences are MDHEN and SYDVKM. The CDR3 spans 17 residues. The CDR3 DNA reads TGTGCCAGCAGAACCGGGACAGGGATTCCCTCCTACAATGAGCAGTTCTTC. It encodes CASRTGTGIPSYNEQFF.

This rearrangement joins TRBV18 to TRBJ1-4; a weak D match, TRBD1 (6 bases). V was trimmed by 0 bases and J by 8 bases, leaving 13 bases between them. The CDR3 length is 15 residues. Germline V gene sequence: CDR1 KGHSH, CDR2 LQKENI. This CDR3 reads CASSPPTGRREKLFF. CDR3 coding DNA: TGTGCCAGCTCACCACCTACAGGGCGACGCGAAAAACTGTTTTTT. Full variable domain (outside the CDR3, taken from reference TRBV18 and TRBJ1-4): NAGVMQNPRHLVRRRGQEARLRCSPMKGHSHVYWYRQLPEEGLKFMVYLQKENIIDESGMPKERFSAEFPKEGPSILRIQQVVRGDSAAYFCASSPPTGRREKLFFGSGTQLSVL.

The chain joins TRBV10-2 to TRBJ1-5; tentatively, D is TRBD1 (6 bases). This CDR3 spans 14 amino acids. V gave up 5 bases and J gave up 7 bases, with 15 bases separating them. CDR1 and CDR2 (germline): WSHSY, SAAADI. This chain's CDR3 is CASSKTEQGQPQHF. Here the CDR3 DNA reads TGCGCCAGCAGTAAAACAGAGCAGGGGCAGCCCCAGCATTTT.

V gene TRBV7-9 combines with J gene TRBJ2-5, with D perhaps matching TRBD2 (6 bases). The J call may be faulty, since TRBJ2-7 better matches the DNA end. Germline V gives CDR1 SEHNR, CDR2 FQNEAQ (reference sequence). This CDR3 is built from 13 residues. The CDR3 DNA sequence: TGTGCCAGCAGCTTATCCGGGGGTAGCGAGCAGTACTTC. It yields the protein CASSLSGGSEQYF.

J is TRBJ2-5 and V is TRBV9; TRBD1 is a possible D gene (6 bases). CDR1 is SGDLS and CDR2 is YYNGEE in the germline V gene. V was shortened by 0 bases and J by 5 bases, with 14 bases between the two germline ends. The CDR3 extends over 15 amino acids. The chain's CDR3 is CASSVVGGARETQYF. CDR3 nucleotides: TGTGCCAGCAGCGTAGTAGGGGGTGCCAGGGAGACCCAGTACTTC.

The chain's CDR3 is CASKKTGAEETQYF. CDR3 nucleotides: TGTGCCAGTAAAAAGACAGGGGCGGAGGAGACCCAGTACTTC. The rearrangement links TRBV19 to TRBJ2-5; 8 positions agree with TRBD1. V shed 7 bases and J 5 bases; nucleotides not matched to a gene: 9. Germline CDR1 LNHDA, CDR2 SQIVND (reference sequence). The length of the CDR3 is 14 residues.

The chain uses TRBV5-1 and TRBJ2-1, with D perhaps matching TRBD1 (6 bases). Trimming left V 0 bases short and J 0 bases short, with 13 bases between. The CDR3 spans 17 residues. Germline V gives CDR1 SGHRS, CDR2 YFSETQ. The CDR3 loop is CASSLGQAASSYNEQFF. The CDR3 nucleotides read TGCGCCAGCAGCTTGGGACAGGCGGCGAGCTCCTACAATGAGCAGTTCTTC. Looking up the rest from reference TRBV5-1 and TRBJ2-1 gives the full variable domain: KAGVTQTPRYLIKTRGQQVTLSCSPISGHRSVSWYQQTPGQGLQFLFEYFSETQRNKGNFPGRFSGRQFSNSRSEMNVSTLELGDSALYLCASSLGQAASSYNEQFFGPGTRLTVL.

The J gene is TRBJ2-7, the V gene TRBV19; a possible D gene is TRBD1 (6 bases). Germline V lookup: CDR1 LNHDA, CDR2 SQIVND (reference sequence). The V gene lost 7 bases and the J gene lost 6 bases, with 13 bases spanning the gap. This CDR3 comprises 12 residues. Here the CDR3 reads CASNDRKSEQYF. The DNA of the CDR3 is TGTGCCAGTAACGACAGGAAGAGCGAGCAGTACTTC.

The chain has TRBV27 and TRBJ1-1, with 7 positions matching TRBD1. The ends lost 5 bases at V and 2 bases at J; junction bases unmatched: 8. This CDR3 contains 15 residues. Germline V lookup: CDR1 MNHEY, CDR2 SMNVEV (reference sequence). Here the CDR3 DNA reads TGTGCCAGCAGTCGGGGGACAGTCGATAACACTGAAGCTTTCTTT. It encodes CASSRGTVDNTEAFF.

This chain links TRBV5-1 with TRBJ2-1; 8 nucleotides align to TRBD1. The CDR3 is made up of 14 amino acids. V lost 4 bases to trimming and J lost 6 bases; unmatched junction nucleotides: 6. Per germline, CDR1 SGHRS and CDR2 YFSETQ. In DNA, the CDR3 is TGCGCCAGCAGCGCACTCACAGGGGGCAATGAGCAGTTCTTC. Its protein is CASSALTGGNEQFF.

Written as DNA, the CDR3 is TGTGCCAGCAGCTTAGGGGGTGTGAAAGGGGGAAGCTACACCTTC. This codes for CASSLGGVKGGSYTF. The chain is built from TRBV7-2 and TRBJ1-2; tentative D call: TRBD1 (6 bases). Trimming took off 1 base at V and 9 bases at J, with 18 bases between the two ends. CDR3 size: 15 residues. Germline V gene sequence: CDR1 SGHTA, CDR2 FQGNSA.

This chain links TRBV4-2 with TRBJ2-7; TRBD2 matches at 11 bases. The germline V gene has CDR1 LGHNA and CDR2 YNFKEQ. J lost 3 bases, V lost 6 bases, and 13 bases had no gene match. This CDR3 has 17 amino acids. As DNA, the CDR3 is TGTGCCAGCAGGGGTAGACCGGGACTAGCGGCAAACTACGAGCAGTACTTC. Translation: CASRGRPGLAANYEQYF.

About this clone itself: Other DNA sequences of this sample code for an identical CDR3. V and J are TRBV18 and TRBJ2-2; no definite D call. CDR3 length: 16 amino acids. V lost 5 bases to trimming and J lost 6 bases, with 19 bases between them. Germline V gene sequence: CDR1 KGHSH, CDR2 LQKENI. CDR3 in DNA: TGTGCCAGCTCAACCTCCGTTAGACAAAACTCCGGGGAGCTGTTTTTT. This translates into CASSTSVRQNSGELFF. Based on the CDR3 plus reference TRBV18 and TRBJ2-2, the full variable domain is NAGVMQNPRHLVRRRGQEARLRCSPMKGHSHVYWYRQLPEEGLKFMVYLQKENIIDESGMPKERFSAEFPKEGPSILRIQQVVRGDSAAYFCASSTSVRQNSGELFFGEGSRLTVL.

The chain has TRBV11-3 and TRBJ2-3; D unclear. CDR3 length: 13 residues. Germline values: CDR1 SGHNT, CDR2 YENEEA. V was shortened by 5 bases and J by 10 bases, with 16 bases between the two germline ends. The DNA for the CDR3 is TGTGCCAGCAGCCCCCCGGCAGGATCCGCGCAGTATTTT. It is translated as CASSPPAGSAQYF.